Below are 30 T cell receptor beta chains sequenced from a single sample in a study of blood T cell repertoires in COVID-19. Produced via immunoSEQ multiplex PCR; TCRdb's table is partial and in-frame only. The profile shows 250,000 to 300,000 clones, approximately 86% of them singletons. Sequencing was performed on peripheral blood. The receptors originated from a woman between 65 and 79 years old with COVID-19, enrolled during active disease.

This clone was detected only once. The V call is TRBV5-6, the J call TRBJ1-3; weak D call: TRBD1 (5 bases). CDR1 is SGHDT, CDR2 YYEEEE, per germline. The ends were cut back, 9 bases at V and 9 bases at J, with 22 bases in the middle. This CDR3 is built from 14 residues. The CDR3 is CATKAGGAVGTIYF. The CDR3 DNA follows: TGTGCCACCAAAGCTGGAGGGGCCGTCGGCACCATATATTTT.

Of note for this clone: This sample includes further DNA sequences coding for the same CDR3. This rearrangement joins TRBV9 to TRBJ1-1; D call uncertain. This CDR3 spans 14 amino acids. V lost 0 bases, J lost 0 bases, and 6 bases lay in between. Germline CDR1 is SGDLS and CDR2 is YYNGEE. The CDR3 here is CASSVGGVNTEAFF. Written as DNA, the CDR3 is TGTGCCAGCAGCGTAGGTGGAGTGAACACTGAAGCTTTCTTT.

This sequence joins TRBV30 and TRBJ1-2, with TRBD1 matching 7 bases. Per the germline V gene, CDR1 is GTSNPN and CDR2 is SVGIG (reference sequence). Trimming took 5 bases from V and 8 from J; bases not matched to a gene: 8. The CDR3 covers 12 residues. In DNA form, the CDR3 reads TGTGCCTGGGACAGGGTAGGTGACGGCTACACCTTC. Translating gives CAWDRVGDGYTF.

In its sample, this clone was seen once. CDR3 nucleotides: TGTGCCAGCAGCCCCTCACAGGGTCCCCTCTCTGGGGCCAACGTCCTGACTTTC. Residues: CASSPSQGPLSGANVLTF. The chain employs TRBV28 and TRBJ2-6, with D perhaps matching TRBD1 (6 bases). V was clipped by 6 bases and J by 0 bases, with 18 bases between them. Germline values: CDR1 MDHEN, CDR2 SYDVKM. The CDR3 contains 18 residues. Drawing the rest from reference TRBV28 and TRBJ2-6, the complete variable domain is DVKVTQSSRYLVKRTGEKVFLECVQDMDHENMFWYRQDPGLGLRLIYFSYDVKMKEKGDIPEGYSVSREKKERFSLILESASTNQTSMYLCASSPSQGPLSGANVLTFGAGSRLTVL.

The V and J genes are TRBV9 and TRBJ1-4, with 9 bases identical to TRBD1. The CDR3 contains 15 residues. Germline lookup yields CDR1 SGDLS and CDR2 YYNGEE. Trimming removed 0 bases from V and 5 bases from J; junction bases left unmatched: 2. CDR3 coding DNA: TGTGCCAGCAGCGTAGGGACAGGGGAGAATGAAAAACTGTTTTTT. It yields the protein CASSVGTGENEKLFF.

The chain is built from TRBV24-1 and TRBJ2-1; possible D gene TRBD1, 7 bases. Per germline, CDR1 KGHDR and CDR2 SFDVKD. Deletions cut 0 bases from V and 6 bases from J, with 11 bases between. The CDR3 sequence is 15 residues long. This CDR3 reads CATSDLGQEGNEQFF. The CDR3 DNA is TGTGCCACCAGTGATTTGGGACAGGAGGGCAATGAGCAGTTCTTC.

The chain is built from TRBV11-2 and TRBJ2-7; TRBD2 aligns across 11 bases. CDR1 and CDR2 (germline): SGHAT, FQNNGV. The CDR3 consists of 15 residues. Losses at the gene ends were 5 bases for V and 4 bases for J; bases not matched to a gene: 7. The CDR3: CASSRKGLADYEQYF. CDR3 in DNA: TGTGCCAGCAGCCGAAAGGGACTAGCGGATTACGAGCAGTACTTC. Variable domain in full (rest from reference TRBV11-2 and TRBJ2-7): EAGVAQSPRYKIIEKRQSVAFWCNPISGHATLYWYQQILGQGPKLLIQFQNNGVVDDSQLPKDRFSAERLKGVDSTLKIQPAKLEDSAVYLCASSRKGLADYEQYFGPGTRLTVT.

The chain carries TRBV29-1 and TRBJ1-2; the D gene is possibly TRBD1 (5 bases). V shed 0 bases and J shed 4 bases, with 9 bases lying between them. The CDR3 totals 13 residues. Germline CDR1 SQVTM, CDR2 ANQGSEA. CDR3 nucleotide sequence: TGCAGCGTTGAAGATCGGCAGGGCTATGGCTACACCTTC. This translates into CSVEDRQGYGYTF.

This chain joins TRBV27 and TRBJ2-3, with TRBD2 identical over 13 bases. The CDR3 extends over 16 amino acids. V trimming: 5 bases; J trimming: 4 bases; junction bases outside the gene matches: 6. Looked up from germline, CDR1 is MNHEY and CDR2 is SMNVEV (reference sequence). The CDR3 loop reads CASSLRLAGGPDTQYF. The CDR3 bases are TGTGCCAGCAGTCTCAGACTAGCGGGGGGCCCAGATACGCAGTATTTT.

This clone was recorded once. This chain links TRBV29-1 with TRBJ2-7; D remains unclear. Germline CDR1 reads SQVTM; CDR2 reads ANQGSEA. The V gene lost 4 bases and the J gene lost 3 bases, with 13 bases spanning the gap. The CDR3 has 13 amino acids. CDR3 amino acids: CSVVFQTYYEQYF. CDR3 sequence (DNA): TGCAGCGTTGTTTTCCAAACCTACTACGAGCAGTACTTC.

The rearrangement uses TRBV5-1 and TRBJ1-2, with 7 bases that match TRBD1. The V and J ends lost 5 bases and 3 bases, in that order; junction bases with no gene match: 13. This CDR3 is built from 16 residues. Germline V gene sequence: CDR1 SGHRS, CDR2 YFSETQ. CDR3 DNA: TGCGCCAGCAGACTTAGAACAGGGGCGCTAGACTATGGCTACACCTTC. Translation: CASRLRTGALDYGYTF.

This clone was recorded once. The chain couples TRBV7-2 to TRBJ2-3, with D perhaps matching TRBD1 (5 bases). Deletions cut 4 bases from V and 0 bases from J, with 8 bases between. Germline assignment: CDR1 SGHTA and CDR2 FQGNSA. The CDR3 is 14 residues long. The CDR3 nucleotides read TGTGCCAGCAGCTACTACAGGAGCACAGATACGCAGTATTTT. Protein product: CASSYYRSTDTQYF.

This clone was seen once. DNA of the CDR3: TGTGCCAGCAGCCAAGTAGGAGCCCGACAGGGAAATTCACCCCTCCACTTT. Translating gives CASSQVGARQGNSPLHF. J is TRBJ1-6 and V is TRBV3-1 (or the pseudogene TRBV3-2); 7 nucleotides agree with TRBD1. With V trimmed by 1 base and J by 7 bases, 10 bases remained unmatched. The CDR3 consists of 17 residues. Germline V gene lookup returns CDR1 LGHDT and CDR2 YNNKEL (reference sequence).

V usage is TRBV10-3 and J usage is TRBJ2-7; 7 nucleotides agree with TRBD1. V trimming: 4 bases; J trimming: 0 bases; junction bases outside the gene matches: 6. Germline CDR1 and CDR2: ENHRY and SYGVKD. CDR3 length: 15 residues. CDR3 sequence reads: CAISGSDRVSYEQYF. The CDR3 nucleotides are TGTGCCATCAGTGGAAGTGACAGGGTCTCCTACGAGCAGTACTTC.

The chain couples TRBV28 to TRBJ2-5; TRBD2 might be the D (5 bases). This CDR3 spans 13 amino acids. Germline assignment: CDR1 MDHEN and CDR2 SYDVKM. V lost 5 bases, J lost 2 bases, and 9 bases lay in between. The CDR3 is CASSRPGQETQYF. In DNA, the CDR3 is TGTGCCAGCAGTAGGCCGGGACAAGAGACCCAGTACTTC.

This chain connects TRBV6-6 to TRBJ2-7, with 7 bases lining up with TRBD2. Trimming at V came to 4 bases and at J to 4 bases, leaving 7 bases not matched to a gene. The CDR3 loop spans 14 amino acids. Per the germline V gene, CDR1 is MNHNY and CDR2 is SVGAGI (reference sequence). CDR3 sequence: CASSSQPGGYEQYF. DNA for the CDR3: TGTGCCAGCAGTTCACAACCGGGGGGATACGAGCAGTACTTC.

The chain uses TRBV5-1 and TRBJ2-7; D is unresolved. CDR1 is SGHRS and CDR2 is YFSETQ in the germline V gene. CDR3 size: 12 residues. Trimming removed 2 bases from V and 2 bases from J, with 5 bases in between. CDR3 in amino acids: CASSLTAYEQYF. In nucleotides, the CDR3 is TGCGCCAGCAGCTTAACAGCCTACGAGCAGTACTTC.

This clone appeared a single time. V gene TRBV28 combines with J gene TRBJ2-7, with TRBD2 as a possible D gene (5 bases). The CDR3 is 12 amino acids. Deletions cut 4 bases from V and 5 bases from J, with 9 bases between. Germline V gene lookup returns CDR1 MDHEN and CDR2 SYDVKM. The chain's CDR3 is CASSSAGDEQYF. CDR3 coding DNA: TGTGCCAGCAGTTCCGCCGGGGACGAGCAGTACTTC.

CDR3 coding DNA: TGTGCCAGCAGCGTAGCTGCCGAACGGTCTGCGCAGTATTTT. Translated: CASSVAAERSAQYF. J is TRBJ2-3 and V is TRBV9, with D unclear. V was pared by 0 bases and J by 10 bases, with 15 bases between. Germline CDR1 and CDR2: SGDLS and YYNGEE. The CDR3 contains 14 residues.

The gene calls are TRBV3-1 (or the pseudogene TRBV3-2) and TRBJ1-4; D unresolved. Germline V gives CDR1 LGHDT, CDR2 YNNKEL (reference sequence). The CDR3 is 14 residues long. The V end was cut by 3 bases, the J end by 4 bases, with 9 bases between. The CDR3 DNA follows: TGTGCCAGCAGCCAGAGACTGCGTAATGAAAAACTGTTTTTT. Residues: CASSQRLRNEKLFF.

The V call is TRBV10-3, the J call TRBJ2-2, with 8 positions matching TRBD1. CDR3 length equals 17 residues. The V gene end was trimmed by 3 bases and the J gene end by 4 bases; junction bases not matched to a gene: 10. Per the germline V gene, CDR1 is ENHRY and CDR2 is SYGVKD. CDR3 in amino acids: CAISDVARDRSTGELFF. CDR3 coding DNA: TGTGCCATCAGTGACGTAGCGAGGGACAGGTCCACCGGGGAGCTGTTTTTT.

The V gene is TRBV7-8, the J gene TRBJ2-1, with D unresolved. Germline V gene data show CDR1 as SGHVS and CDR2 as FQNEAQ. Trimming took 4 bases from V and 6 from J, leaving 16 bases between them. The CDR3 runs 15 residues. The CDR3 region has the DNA TGTGCCAGCAGCTCGCAAACCCCAGGCCTCAATGAGCAGTTCTTC. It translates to CASSSQTPGLNEQFF.

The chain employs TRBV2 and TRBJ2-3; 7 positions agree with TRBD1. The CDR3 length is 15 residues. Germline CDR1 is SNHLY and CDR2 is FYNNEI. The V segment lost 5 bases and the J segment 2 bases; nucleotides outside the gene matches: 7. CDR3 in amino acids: CASSSGTASTDTQYF. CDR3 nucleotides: TGTGCCAGCAGTTCCGGGACAGCCTCCACAGATACGCAGTATTTT.

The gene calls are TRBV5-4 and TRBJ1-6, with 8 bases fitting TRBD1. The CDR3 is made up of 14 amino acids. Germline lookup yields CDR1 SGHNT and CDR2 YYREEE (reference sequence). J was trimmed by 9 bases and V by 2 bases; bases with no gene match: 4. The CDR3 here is CASSLGQGISPLHF. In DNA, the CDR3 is TGTGCCAGCAGCTTAGGACAGGGAATTTCACCCCTCCACTTT.

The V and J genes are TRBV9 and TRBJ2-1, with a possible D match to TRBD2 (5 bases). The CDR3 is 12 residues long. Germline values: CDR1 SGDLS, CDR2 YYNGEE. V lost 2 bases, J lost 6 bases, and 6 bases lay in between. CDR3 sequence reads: CASSVAGNEQFF. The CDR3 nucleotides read TGTGCCAGCAGCGTCGCGGGCAATGAGCAGTTCTTC.

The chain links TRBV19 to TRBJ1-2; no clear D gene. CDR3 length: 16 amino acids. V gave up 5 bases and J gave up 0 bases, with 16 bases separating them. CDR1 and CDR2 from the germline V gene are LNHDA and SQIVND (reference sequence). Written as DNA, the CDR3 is TGTGCCAGTAGTCCCTTCCCCGGCGGTTCTAACTATGGCTACACCTTC. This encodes CASSPFPGGSNYGYTF.

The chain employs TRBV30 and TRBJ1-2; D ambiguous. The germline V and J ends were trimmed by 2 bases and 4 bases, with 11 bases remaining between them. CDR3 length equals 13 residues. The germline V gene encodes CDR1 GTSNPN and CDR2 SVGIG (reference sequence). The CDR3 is CAWSSIAFYGYTF. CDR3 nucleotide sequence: TGTGCCTGGAGTTCCATAGCTTTCTATGGCTACACCTTC. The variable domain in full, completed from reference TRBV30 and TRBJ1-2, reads SQTIHQWPATLVQPVGSPLSLECTVEGTSNPNLYWYRQAAGRGLQLLFYSVGIGQISSEVPQNLSASRPQDRQFILSSKKLLLSDSGFYLCAWSSIAFYGYTFGSGTRLTVV.

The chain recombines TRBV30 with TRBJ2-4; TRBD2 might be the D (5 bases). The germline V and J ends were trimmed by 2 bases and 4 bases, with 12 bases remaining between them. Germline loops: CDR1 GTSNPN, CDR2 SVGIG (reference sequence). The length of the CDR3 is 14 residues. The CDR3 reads CAWSTGSGKNIQYF. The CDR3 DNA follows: TGTGCCTGGAGTACGGGGAGTGGGAAAAACATTCAGTACTTC. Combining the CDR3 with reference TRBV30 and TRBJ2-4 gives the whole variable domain SQTIHQWPATLVQPVGSPLSLECTVEGTSNPNLYWYRQAAGRGLQLLFYSVGIGQISSEVPQNLSASRPQDRQFILSSKKLLLSDSGFYLCAWSTGSGKNIQYFGAGTRLSVL.

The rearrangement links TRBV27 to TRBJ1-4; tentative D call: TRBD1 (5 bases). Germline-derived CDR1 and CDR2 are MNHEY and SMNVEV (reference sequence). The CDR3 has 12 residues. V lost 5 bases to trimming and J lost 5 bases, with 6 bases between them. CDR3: CASSAGNEKLFF. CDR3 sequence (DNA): TGTGCCAGCAGTGCAGGGAATGAAAAACTGTTTTTT.

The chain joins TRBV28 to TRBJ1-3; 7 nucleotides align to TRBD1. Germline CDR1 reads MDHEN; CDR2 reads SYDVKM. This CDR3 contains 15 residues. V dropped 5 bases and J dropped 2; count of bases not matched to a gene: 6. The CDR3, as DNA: TGTGCCAGCAGTCAGACAGGGTTTACTGGAAACACCATATATTTT. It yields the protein CASSQTGFTGNTIYF.